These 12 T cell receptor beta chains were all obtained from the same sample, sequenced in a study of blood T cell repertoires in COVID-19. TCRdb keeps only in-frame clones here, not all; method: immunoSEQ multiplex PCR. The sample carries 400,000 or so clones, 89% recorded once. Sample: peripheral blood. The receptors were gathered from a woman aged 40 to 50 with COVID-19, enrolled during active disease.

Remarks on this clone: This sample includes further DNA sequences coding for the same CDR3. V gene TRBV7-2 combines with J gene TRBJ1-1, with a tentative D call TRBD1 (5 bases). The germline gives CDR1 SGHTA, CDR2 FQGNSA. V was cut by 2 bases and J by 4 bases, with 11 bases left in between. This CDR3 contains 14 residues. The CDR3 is CASSLRGSSTEAFF. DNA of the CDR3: TGTGCCAGCAGCTTAAGGGGATCGAGCACTGAAGCTTTCTTT.

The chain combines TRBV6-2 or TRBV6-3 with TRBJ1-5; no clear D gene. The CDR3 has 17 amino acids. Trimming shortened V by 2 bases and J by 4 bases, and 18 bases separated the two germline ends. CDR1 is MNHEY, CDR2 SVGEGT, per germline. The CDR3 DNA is TGTGCCAGCAGTTACGACCGGTCGCTGGGCTTAAATCAGCCCCAGCATTTT. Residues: CASSYDRSLGLNQPQHF.

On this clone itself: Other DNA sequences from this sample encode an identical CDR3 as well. DNA of the CDR3: TGTGCCAGCAGCTTTAACAGGGGGCAAGAGACCCAGTACTTC. Translated, it gives CASSFNRGQETQYF. This rearrangement joins TRBV7-2 to TRBJ2-5; 8 nucleotides match TRBD1. From germline, CDR1 is SGHTA and CDR2 FQGNSA. Trimming removed 3 bases from V and 2 bases from J; junction bases left unmatched: 2. This CDR3 contains 14 residues.

As DNA, the CDR3 is TGTGCCAGCAGCCTAACGACAGGGGGAAACACTGAAGCTTTCTTT. Translated, it gives CASSLTTGGNTEAFF. The chain couples TRBV3-1 (or the pseudogene TRBV3-2) to TRBJ1-1; TRBD1 aligns across 9 bases. The CDR3 is 15 amino acids. Unmatched junction bases numbered 5, after V lost 4 bases and J lost 2 bases. Germline V gene data show CDR1 as LGHDT and CDR2 as YNNKEL (reference sequence).

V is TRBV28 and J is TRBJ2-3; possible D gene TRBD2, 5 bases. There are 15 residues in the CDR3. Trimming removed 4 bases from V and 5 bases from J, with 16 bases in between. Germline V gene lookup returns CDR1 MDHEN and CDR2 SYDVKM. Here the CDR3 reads CASSSAAVGRDTQYF. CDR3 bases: TGTGCCAGCAGTTCGGCAGCGGTTGGGCGAGATACGCAGTATTTT.

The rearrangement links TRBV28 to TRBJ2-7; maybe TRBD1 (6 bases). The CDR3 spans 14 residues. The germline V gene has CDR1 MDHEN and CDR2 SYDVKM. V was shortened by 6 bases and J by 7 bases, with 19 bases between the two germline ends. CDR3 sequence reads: CASSKSGHTWEQYF. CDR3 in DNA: TGTGCCAGCAGCAAGTCGGGACATACGTGGGAGCAGTACTTC.

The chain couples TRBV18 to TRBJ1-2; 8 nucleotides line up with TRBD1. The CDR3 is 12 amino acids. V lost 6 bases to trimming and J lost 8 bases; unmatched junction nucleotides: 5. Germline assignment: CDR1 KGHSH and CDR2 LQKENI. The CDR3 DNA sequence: TGTGCCAGCTCCGACAGGGGAATCGGCTACACCTTC. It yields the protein CASSDRGIGYTF.

In nucleotides, the CDR3 is TGCGCCAGCAGGGATCTAGCGGGCACAGATACGCAGTATTTT. It translates to CASRDLAGTDTQYF. The chain uses TRBV4-3 and TRBJ2-3, with 7 bases lining up with TRBD2. CDR3 length equals 14 residues. CDR1 is LGHNA, CDR2 YSLEER, per germline. V trimming: 6 bases; J trimming: 1 base; junction bases outside the gene matches: 4.

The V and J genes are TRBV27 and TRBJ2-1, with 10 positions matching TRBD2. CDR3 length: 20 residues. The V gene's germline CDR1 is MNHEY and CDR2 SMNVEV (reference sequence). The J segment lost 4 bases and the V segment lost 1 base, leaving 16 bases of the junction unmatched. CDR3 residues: CASSLLVTSGRALRYNEQFF. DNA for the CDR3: TGTGCCAGCAGTTTATTGGTTACCAGCGGGAGGGCCCTGCGTTACAATGAGCAGTTCTTC.

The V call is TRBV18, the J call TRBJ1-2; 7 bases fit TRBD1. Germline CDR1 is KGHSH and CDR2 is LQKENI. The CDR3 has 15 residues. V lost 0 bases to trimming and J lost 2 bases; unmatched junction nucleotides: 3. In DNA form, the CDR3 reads TGTGCCAGCTCACCACCAGAGGGGGCGAACTATGGCTACACCTTC. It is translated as CASSPPEGANYGYTF.

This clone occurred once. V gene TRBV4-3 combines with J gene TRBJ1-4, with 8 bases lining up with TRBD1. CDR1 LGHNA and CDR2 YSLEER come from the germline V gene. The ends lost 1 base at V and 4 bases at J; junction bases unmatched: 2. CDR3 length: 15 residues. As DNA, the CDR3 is TGCGCCAGCAGCCAAGCAGGGGGCAGTAATGAAAAACTGTTTTTT. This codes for CASSQAGGSNEKLFF.

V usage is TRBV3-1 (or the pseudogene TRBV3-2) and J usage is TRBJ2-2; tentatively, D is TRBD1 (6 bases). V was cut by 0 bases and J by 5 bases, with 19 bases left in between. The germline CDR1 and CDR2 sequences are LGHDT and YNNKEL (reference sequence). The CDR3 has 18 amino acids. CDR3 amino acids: CASSQDGLTRGGTGELFF. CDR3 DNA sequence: TGTGCCAGCAGCCAAGATGGGCTGACCAGGGGTGGTACCGGGGAGCTGTTTTTT.